Each of the 27 T cell receptor beta chains below was sequenced from the same sample in a study of PD-1 blockade in classical Hodgkin lymphoma (dated by TCRdb to the early 2020s). The library came from the immunoSEQ multiplex PCR assay. The table comes from immuneACCESS by way of TCRdb, which keeps in-frame sequences with V and J called. Part of the clones is missing from these tables; in studies checked, under half for an unresolved V gene and the rest for unknown reasons. The sample table shows tens of thousands of clones, and 90% are seen once. The top ten constitute 2.5% to 3.5% of the sample. Read against the paper, the sample's time point label means: cycle 4 day 1 (C4D1), after five to seven weeks of nivolumab. Every trial patient had relapsed after autologous stem cell transplantation, and cohorts A, B and C differed in prior brentuximab vedotin exposure. Specimen: peripheral blood mononuclear cells (PBMCs), collected before the fourth cycle of nivolumab. Receptor source: a human donor with classical Hodgkin lymphoma.

The sample holds a few counts of this clone. Relative to the germline gene, one junction end is altered; a read error may explain this. The chain combines TRBV20-1 with TRBJ1-2, with no clear D. CDR1 DFQATT and CDR2 SNEGSKA come from the germline V gene (reference sequence). The CDR3 spans 11 residues. The CDR3 DNA sequence: TGCAGTGCTAGCCCCGTCCATGGCTACGCCTTC. Its protein is CSASPVHGYAF.

V usage is TRBV7-2 and J usage is TRBJ2-5; D gene unclear. The germline V and J ends were trimmed by 3 bases and 1 base, with 6 bases remaining between them. The CDR3 runs to 13 residues. Germline-derived CDR1 and CDR2 are SGHTA and FQGNSA. The CDR3 is CASSFVPQETQYF. CDR3 DNA sequence: TGTGCCAGCAGCTTTGTCCCCCAAGAGACCCAGTACTTC. Full variable domain (missing parts from reference TRBV7-2 and TRBJ2-5): GAGVSQSPSNKVTEKGKDVELRCDPISGHTALYWYRQSLGQGLEFLIYFQGNSAPDKSGLPSDRFSAERTGGSVSTLTIQRTQQEDSAVYLCASSFVPQETQYFGPGTRLLVL.

The gene calls are TRBV7-9 and TRBJ1-2, with TRBD1 matching over 7 bases. V trimming: 5 bases; J trimming: 6 bases; junction bases outside the gene matches: 6. The germline V gene encodes CDR1 SEHNR and CDR2 FQNEAQ (reference sequence). The CDR3 loop spans 13 amino acids. CDR3 sequence: CASSQQGIHGYTF. For the CDR3, the DNA is TGTGCCAGCAGCCAACAGGGGATCCATGGCTACACCTTC.

The V and J genes are TRBV27 and TRBJ2-1; TRBD1 or TRBD2 may be the D gene (6 bases each). This CDR3 has 12 amino acids. Trimming took off 6 bases at V and 6 bases at J, with 9 bases between the two ends. Germline-derived CDR1 and CDR2 are MNHEY and SMNVEV (reference sequence). The CDR3 loop reads CASRKGGNEQFF. Written as DNA, the CDR3 is TGTGCCAGCAGGAAGGGGGGCAATGAGCAGTTCTTC.

V and J are TRBV20-1 and TRBJ1-1; D is unresolved. Per germline, CDR1 DFQATT and CDR2 SNEGSKA (reference sequence). V was shortened by 6 bases and J by 1 base, with 6 bases between the two germline ends. The CDR3 has 11 residues. The CDR3 loop is CSATSNTEAFF. The CDR3 nucleotides read TGCAGTGCAACCTCGAACACTGAAGCTTTCTTT.

The chain uses TRBV5-4 and TRBJ2-5, with 12 bases aligning to TRBD2. J was trimmed by 1 base and V by 4 bases; bases with no gene match: 2. The CDR3 sequence is 15 residues long. Looked up from germline, CDR1 is SGHNT and CDR2 is YYREEE (reference sequence). This chain's CDR3 is CASSKGLAGQETQYF. CDR3 bases: TGTGCCAGCAGCAAGGGACTAGCGGGCCAAGAGACCCAGTACTTC.

V gene TRBV6-5 combines with J gene TRBJ2-5, with TRBD1 identical over 9 bases. The last part of the DNA fits TRBJ2-7 better; the J call may be wrong. This CDR3 region has 16 residues. The germline CDR1 and CDR2 sequences are MNHEY and SVGAGI. The CDR3 sequence: CASSYDPGTGSHEQYF. The CDR3 DNA reads as TGTGCCAGCAGTTACGATCCCGGGACAGGGAGCCACGAGCAGTACTTC.

The rearrangement uses TRBV9 and TRBJ2-3, with 11 bases lining up with TRBD2. This CDR3 spans 18 amino acids. With V trimmed by 0 bases and J by 2 bases, 8 bases remained unmatched. From germline, CDR1 is SGDLS and CDR2 YYNGEE. CDR3 in DNA: TGTGCCAGCAGCGTAGGGCTAGCGGGGGGCATTTTCACAGATACGCAGTATTTT. Amino acid sequence: CASSVGLAGGIFTDTQYF.

The chain employs TRBV5-1 and TRBJ2-7; D perhaps matches TRBD2 (6 bases). The CDR3 extends over 17 amino acids. CDR1 SGHRS and CDR2 YFSETQ come from the germline V gene. V lost 3 bases, J lost 0 bases, and 19 bases lay in between. This chain's CDR3 is CASSSAGSGGSSYEQYF. In nucleotides, the CDR3 is TGCGCCAGCAGCTCGGCGGGATCGGGTGGGAGCTCCTACGAGCAGTACTTC.

This chain links TRBV15 with TRBJ2-7, with D hard to call. The CDR3 length is 13 residues. Trimming stripped 1 base from V and 8 bases from J, with 12 bases between. Germline V lookup: CDR1 LNHNV, CDR2 YYDKDF (reference sequence). The CDR3 DNA sequence: TGTGCCACCAGCAGAGGAAGTGGAGATCAGCAGTACTTC. Translated, it gives CATSRGSGDQQYF.

V is TRBV19 and J is TRBJ1-5, with D hard to call. The V end lost 1 base, the J end lost 4 bases, and 5 bases lay between the germline ends. CDR3 length equals 13 residues. Germline V CDR1 and CDR2: LNHDA, SQIVND (reference sequence). CDR3: CASSIAGNQPQHF. DNA of the CDR3: TGTGCCAGTAGTATAGCGGGGAATCAGCCCCAGCATTTT.

This chain connects TRBV30 to TRBJ2-5; 7 bases align to TRBD1. The CDR3 spans 13 residues. Germline V gene data show CDR1 as GTSNPN and CDR2 as SVGIG (reference sequence). Trimming at V came to 4 bases and at J to 5 bases, leaving 7 bases not matched to a gene. CDR3 in DNA: TGTGCCTGGACCAAGGGGGCCTATGAGACCCAGTACTTC. Residues: CAWTKGAYETQYF. The full variable domain, its missing parts supplied by reference TRBV30 and TRBJ2-5, is SQTIHQWPATLVQPVGSPLSLECTVEGTSNPNLYWYRQAAGRGLQLLFYSVGIGQISSEVPQNLSASRPQDRQFILSSKKLLLSDSGFYLCAWTKGAYETQYFGPGTRLLVL.

This clone has a single count. V usage is TRBV30 and J usage is TRBJ2-7, with D maybe TRBD2 (6 bases). This CDR3 spans 15 amino acids. Looked up from germline, CDR1 is GTSNPN and CDR2 is SVGIG (reference sequence). The V and J ends lost 4 bases and 7 bases respectively, with 23 bases between them. CDR3 in DNA: TGTGCCTGGAAAGCTAAAGGGGTCGGGGGTAGTGAGCAGTACTTC. Amino acid sequence: CAWKAKGVGGSEQYF. Full variable domain (remainder filled in from reference TRBV30 and TRBJ2-7): SQTIHQWPATLVQPVGSPLSLECTVEGTSNPNLYWYRQAAGRGLQLLFYSVGIGQISSEVPQNLSASRPQDRQFILSSKKLLLSDSGFYLCAWKAKGVGGSEQYFGPGTRLTVT.

This rearrangement joins TRBV30 to TRBJ2-7; 7 bases fit TRBD1. With 1 base clipped from V and 6 bases from J, the junction kept 9 bases outside the gene matches. This CDR3 contains 14 residues. Looked up from germline, CDR1 is GTSNPN and CDR2 is SVGIG (reference sequence). CDR3 amino acids: CAWSERGLSVEQYF. The CDR3 DNA follows: TGTGCCTGGAGTGAGAGGGGGCTATCTGTCGAGCAGTACTTC.

This chain connects TRBV5-4 to TRBJ2-5, with TRBD1 as a possible D gene (6 bases). The CDR3 is 14 residues long. Germline CDR1 and CDR2: SGHNT and YYREEE (reference sequence). Trimming removed 0 bases at V and 4 bases at J, with 10 bases between. CDR3 protein: CASSLEQGSETQYF. The CDR3 nucleotides are TGTGCCAGCAGCTTGGAACAGGGTTCAGAGACCCAGTACTTC.

This clone was detected only once. The junction departs from germline at one end; a sequencing error may be responsible. Other DNA sequences in this sample translate to the same CDR3. The chain is built from TRBV2 and TRBJ2-7, with 8 positions matching TRBD1. This CDR3 comprises 13 residues. Germline V lookup: CDR1 SNHLY, CDR2 FYNNEI. CDR3 sequence reads: CASRRQGSYEQYF. The DNA for the CDR3 is TGTGCCAGCAGAAGACAGGGGTCCTACGAACAGTACTTC.

This clone has more than one count but fewer than ten. This chain joins TRBV6-6 and TRBJ1-6; perhaps TRBD1 as D (6 bases). Trimming pared 7 bases from V and 9 bases from J, leaving 10 bases between. The CDR3 totals 12 residues. Germline V gives CDR1 MNHNY, CDR2 SVGAGI (reference sequence). CDR3 nucleotide sequence: TGTGCCAGCACCCACAGGGCTTCACCCCTCCACTTT. It yields the protein CASTHRASPLHF.

The chain is built from TRBV9 and TRBJ2-3; TRBD2 matches at 7 bases. The CDR3 has 15 amino acids. Germline CDR1 is SGDLS and CDR2 is YYNGEE. V dropped 0 bases and J dropped 1; count of bases not matched to a gene: 2. The CDR3 here is CASSVVGGGTDTQYF. The CDR3 DNA is TGTGCCAGCAGCGTAGTGGGGGGGGGCACAGATACGCAGTATTTT.

The chain combines TRBV27 with TRBJ1-2, with 7 bases that match TRBD1. The CDR3 totals 13 residues. After removal of 6 bases from V and 3 bases from J, the junction contained 4 bases not matched to a gene. The germline gives CDR1 MNHEY, CDR2 SMNVEV (reference sequence). The CDR3 DNA reads TGTGCCAGCAGCCGAGGACAGGACTATGGCTACACCTTC. The encoded protein is CASSRGQDYGYTF.

This chain joins TRBV27 and TRBJ1-1; D is uncertain. Trimming removed 5 bases at V and 5 bases at J, with 12 bases between. Germline-derived CDR1 and CDR2 are MNHEY and SMNVEV (reference sequence). This CDR3 comprises 13 residues. CDR3 region: CASSIYSGTEAFF. In DNA, the CDR3 is TGTGCCAGCAGTATTTATAGCGGGACTGAAGCTTTCTTT.

The genes are TRBV12-5 and TRBJ2-2, with D tentatively TRBD1 or TRBD2 (5 bases each). Deletions cut 6 bases from V and 8 bases from J, with 16 bases between. Germline assignment: CDR1 LGHNT and CDR2 FRNRAP. The CDR3 runs 14 residues. CDR3 DNA: TGTGCTAGTGGCCTAACCGGGGCCGGGGGGGAGCTGTTTTTT. Translated: CASGLTGAGGELFF.

The sample holds one count of this clone. This chain links TRBV30 with TRBJ2-5; D unresolved. The length of the CDR3 is 14 residues. Germline assignment: CDR1 GTSNPN and CDR2 SVGIG (reference sequence). V lost 1 base, J lost 7 bases, and 16 bases lay in between. The CDR3 bases are TGTGCCTGGAGTGCGGCCCGCTACGTAGGGACCCAGTACTTC. Translating gives CAWSAARYVGTQYF.

J is TRBJ2-1 and V is TRBV10-3, with 10 bases fitting TRBD2. V was pared by 4 bases and J by 6 bases, with 12 bases of the junction left unmatched. Germline CDR1 ENHRY, CDR2 SYGVKD. The CDR3 runs to 17 residues. Here the CDR3 DNA reads TGTGCCATCAGTGGTCCCGGTGGAAGCGGGGGGGCCAATGAGCAGTTCTTC. It yields the protein CAISGPGGSGGANEQFF.

The gene calls are TRBV5-1 and TRBJ2-5; D might be TRBD1 (7 bases). This CDR3 is built from 16 residues. The ends were cut back, 0 bases at V and 2 bases at J, with 14 bases in the middle. The germline gives CDR1 SGHRS, CDR2 YFSETQ. The chain's CDR3 is CASSLAGDSIQETQYF. The DNA of the CDR3 is TGCGCCAGCAGCTTGGCGGGGGACAGCATACAAGAGACCCAGTACTTC. Full variable domain (outside the CDR3, taken from reference TRBV5-1 and TRBJ2-5): KAGVTQTPRYLIKTRGQQVTLSCSPISGHRSVSWYQQTPGQGLQFLFEYFSETQRNKGNFPGRFSGRQFSNSRSEMNVSTLELGDSALYLCASSLAGDSIQETQYFGPGTRLLVL.

V gene TRBV19 combines with J gene TRBJ2-1, with 10 bases identical to TRBD1. The germline CDR1 and CDR2 sequences are LNHDA and SQIVND (reference sequence). V shed 5 bases and J 7 bases; nucleotides not matched to a gene: 5. This CDR3 is 14 amino acids long. The CDR3 DNA follows: TGTGCCAGTAGTGTGACAGGGGGCAATAATGAGCAGTTCTTC. As protein: CASSVTGGNNEQFF. Filled out from reference TRBV19 and TRBJ2-1, the complete variable domain reads DGGITQSPKYLFRKEGQNVTLSCEQNLNHDAMYWYRQDPGQGLRLIYYSQIVNDFQKGDIAEGYSVSREKKESFPLTVTSAQKNPTAFYLCASSVTGGNNEQFFGPGTRLTVL.

This rearrangement joins TRBV4-3 to TRBJ2-2; D remains unclear. V lost 1 base and J lost 2, with 11 bases in between. The CDR3 totals 16 residues. CDR1 and CDR2 from the germline V gene are LGHNA and YSLEER. The CDR3 protein is CASSQGALFNTGELFF. The CDR3 DNA sequence: TGCGCCAGCAGCCAAGGAGCCCTCTTTAACACCGGGGAGCTGTTTTTT.

The V call is TRBV5-1, the J call TRBJ2-7; TRBD2 matches 7 bases. Trimming at V came to 0 bases and at J to 7 bases, leaving 13 bases not matched to a gene. Germline V gene lookup returns CDR1 SGHRS and CDR2 YFSETQ. CDR3 length: 16 amino acids. The CDR3 loop is CASSLALSGDYGEQYF. In nucleotides, the CDR3 is TGCGCCAGCAGCTTGGCCCTGAGCGGGGACTATGGAGAGCAGTACTTC. The entire variable domain, with the rest obtained from reference TRBV5-1 and TRBJ2-7, is as follows: KAGVTQTPRYLIKTRGQQVTLSCSPISGHRSVSWYQQTPGQGLQFLFEYFSETQRNKGNFPGRFSGRQFSNSRSEMNVSTLELGDSALYLCASSLALSGDYGEQYFGPGTRLTVT.